The T cell receptor beta chain described here comes from a study of shared clonotypes between healthy human individuals. Per the germline V gene, CDR1 is MNHEY and CDR2 is SMNVEV (reference sequence). This CDR3 is built from 13 residues. V lost 9 bases and J 4 bases, leaving 15 bases between the germline ends. Libraries were prepared by immunoSEQ multiplex PCR; TCRdb keeps only in-frame clonotypes and omits some of them. The sample holds over a million clones, nearly 99% seen once. The chain employs TRBV27 and TRBJ1-1; a weak D match, TRBD1 (5 bases). The sequenced sample consisted of naive CD4+ T cells sorted from blood. Stated subset: CD45RA+ positively selected. The receptor comes from a young man in good health. The CDR3, as DNA: TGTGCCAGTCACAGACAGAGTAGCACTGAAGCTTTCTTT. This codes for CASHRQSSTEAFF.